This entry features one T cell receptor (beta chain) sequence. These data come from a study of blood T cell repertoires in COVID-19. The CDR3 contains 15 residues. V lost 5 bases to trimming and J lost 3 bases; unmatched junction nucleotides: 7. Germline values: CDR1 SEHNR, CDR2 FQNEAQ (reference sequence). This table comes from immunoSEQ multiplex PCR, and its TCRdb copy is limited to in-frame clones, with some not included. The profile shows about 120,000 clones, roughly 85% of them singletons. Sequenced material: peripheral blood. This sequence was found in a man in his forties with acute or convalescent COVID-19. The rearrangement joins TRBV7-9 to TRBJ1-3; TRBD1 matches at 7 bases. The CDR3 protein is CASSSRGSSGNTIYF. CDR3 nucleotides: TGTGCCAGCAGCAGCAGGGGGTCTAGTGGAAACACCATATATTTT.